This passage covers 3 T cell receptor beta chains from one sample sequenced in a study of tumor-infiltrating lymphocytes in primary liver carcinoma. TCR beta cDNA was reverse-transcribed from approximately 0.45 ug of total RNA. The reaction used a constant-region primer and ProtoScript II reverse transcriptase. Each TCR beta library was derived from three nested multiplex PCR rounds that employed slightly modified ARM-PCR. The first two PCR rounds, roughly 10 cycles each, used TRBV1-TRBV30 forward primers and a C-beta reverse primer. Via MiXCR, TCRdb re-called the multiplex PCR reads, giving one row per CDR3 protein. The sample holds 50,000 or so distinct CDR3 sequences, around 77% seen once. Each 20-30 mg portion of unsorted bulk tissue served as the source for co-extraction of RNA and DNA. Sequences were obtained from liver tumor tissue from sampling region 5. As for subset: tumor region T5, tumor centre. The receptor set was obtained from a man aged 40-49 years with primary liver carcinoma and hepatitis B virus infection.

J is TRBJ2-7 and V is TRBV6-6; D might be TRBD2 (5 bases). The CDR3 extends over 13 amino acids. CDR1 is MNHNY, CDR2 SVGAGI, per germline (reference sequence). V lost 10 bases and J 0 bases, leaving 13 bases between the germline ends. CDR3: CANTLGLSYEQYF. CDR3 coding DNA: TGTGCCAACACCCTAGGACTCTCCTACGAGCAGTACTTC.

Worth noting for this clonotype: One end of the junction fails to match germline, which may point to a read error. The rearrangement joins TRBV28 to TRBJ2-6; TRBD1 or TRBD2 may be the D gene (6 bases each). Germline CDR1 and CDR2: MDHEN and SYDVKM. The CDR3 consists of 19 residues. CDR3 DNA sequence: TGTGCCAGCAGTACACCGGGACAACTGGACTACTCCGGGGCCAACATCCTGACTTTC. This translates into CASSTPGQLDYSGANILTF. The variable domain in full, completed from reference TRBV28 and TRBJ2-6, reads DVKVTQSSRYLVKRTGEKVFLECVQDMDHENMFWYRQDPGLGLRLIYFSYDVKMKEKGDIPEGYSVSREKKERFSLILESASTNQTSMYLCASSTPGQLDYSGANILTFGAGSRLTVL.

About this clonotype itself: At one end, the junction sequence differs from germline, possibly due to a read error. CDR3 amino acids: CANSRDEGSGYEQYF. In DNA form, the CDR3 reads TGTGCTAACAGCCGAGATGAGGGGAGCGGCTACGAACAGTACTTC. J is TRBJ2-7 and V is TRBV4-2; D may correspond to TRBD1 or TRBD2 (5 bases each). The CDR3 sequence is 15 residues long. Per germline, CDR1 LGHNA and CDR2 YNFKEQ.